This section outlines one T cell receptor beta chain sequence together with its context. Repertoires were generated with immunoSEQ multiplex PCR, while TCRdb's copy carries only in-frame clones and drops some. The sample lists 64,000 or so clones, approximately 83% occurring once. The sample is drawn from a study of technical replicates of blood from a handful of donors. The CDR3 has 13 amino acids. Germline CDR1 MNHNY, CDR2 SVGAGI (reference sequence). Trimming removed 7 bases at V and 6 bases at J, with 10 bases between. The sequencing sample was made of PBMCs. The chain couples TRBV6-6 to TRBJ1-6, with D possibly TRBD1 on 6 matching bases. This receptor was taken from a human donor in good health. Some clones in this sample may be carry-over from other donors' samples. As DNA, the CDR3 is TGTGCCAGCACCACAGGGACTAATTCACCCCTCCACTTT. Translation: CASTTGTNSPLHF.